Here is one TCR beta chain with its context. The antigen this receptor binds is unknown. No base qualities exist here, and no much larger clone lies one base off it. The immunoSEQ Assay, a bias-controlled multiplex PCR, was used to amplify TCRbeta CDR3 regions from genomic DNA. The study's own analysis went as follows. Nucleated cell counts per sample were estimated from amplification of reference gene primers within the assay. To quantify the absolute abundance of each unique TCRbeta CDR3 rearrangement, sequence reads were collapsed and filtered. Productive Simpson clonality was computed per sample as the square root of Simpson's diversity index over productive rearrangements. In its TCRdb copy, this immuneACCESS table keeps in-frame sequences only and misses some clones. Where compared with another copy, unresolved V genes explain less than half of these, and the others have no known cause. V, J and clone size derive from that table, while D and trimming were established from the DNA sequence. Present in this sample are 210,000 or so clones, roughly four fifths of which were seen just once. Approximately 15% of the sample is held by the ten biggest clonotypes.

These data come from a study of blood T cell repertoires in COVID-19 (TCRdb year 2020). Broadly, across the study: Collaborator samples came from the United States, Italy and Spain and covered acute and convalescent phases of COVID-19. The dataset comprised deeply sampled blood TCRbeta repertoires from subjects exposed to, actively infected with, or recovered from COVID-19. The material from the prospective study consisted of cDNA or gDNA derived from T cells, B-cell-depleted T cells, or PBMCs. A de-identified subject ID, COVID-19 status, age in years and sex were almost always included in the sample metadata. The samples were drawn from two sources: the first 160 participants of the ongoing ImmuneRACE study, and over 950 subjects contributed by 6 global collaborators. The repertoires were released in a freely available public database meant as a resource for research on the immune response to SARS-CoV-2. HLA class I and class II types, where available, came from metadata supplied by the sample provider rather than from assay-based typing. Points the paper makes about the study in general: How much clinical and demographic metadata was included differed by source and by participant, and the metadata was provided uncurated.

Samples from volunteer blood donors who had recovered from COVID-19 were contributed by a second Seattle source. Whole blood was collected in K2EDTA tubes by collaborating institutions according to the institutions' own protocols. For TCRbeta analysis, collaborators shipped samples in one of three forms: frozen whole blood, isolated PBMCs, or DNA extracted from either of those sample types. CDR1 is given as SGDLS and CDR2 as YYNGEE, both from the germline V gene. V was cut back by 2 bases and J by 5 bases, leaving a gap of 14 bases between them. The cysteine opens and the phenylalanine closes a CDR3 of 15 amino acids. The only DNA kept is the CDR3, 45 bases in frame from the first base.

Sequenced material: peripheral blood. The origin of this receptor is a man aged 45 to 65 who had recovered from COVID-19. The receptor chain draws on TRBV9 and TRBJ1-5; the D gene cannot be resolved reliably. The CDR3 protein is CASSVEGRQDQPQHF. The sequenced DNA is TGTGCCAGCAGCGTGGAGGGTAGGCAGGATCAGCCCCAGCATTTT.